The text below deals with one T cell receptor (beta chain). The sample holds a few counts of this clonotype. Its antigen remains unidentified. Within one base of it there is no much larger clone, and no base qualities were kept. Unmatched junction bases come to 9, with V trimmed by 4 bases and J by 6 bases. In the germline V gene, CDR1 corresponds to SGHDN and CDR2 to FVKESK. The CDR3, from cysteine to phenylalanine, totals 15 residues. Only the CDR3 region is kept as DNA, spanning 45 bases read in frame from base 1. Systemically healthy Caucasian individuals from Russia, some 38 in total and aged about 6 to 100 years, were included as donors. Each donor gave approximately 9.3 milliliters of peripheral blood, collected into EDTA-treated Vacutainer tubes. Ficoll-Paque density-gradient centrifugation was used to isolate PBMCs, with at least 6 million obtained per sample. Trizol reagent was used to extract total RNA from the PBMCs, yielding at least 6 micrograms per sample. For every donor, flow cytometry on a PBMC aliquot measured the percentage of naive CD45RAhigh/CD27high T cells.

The data were obtained in a study of blood T cells in healthy people across ages (dated by TCRdb to about 2015). Turning to the overall study: In model experiments, template switching captured roughly one uniquely barcoded TCR beta cDNA molecule for every two T cells. Age-related changes in TCR beta repertoire diversity were measured in the study by deep sequencing normalized with unique cDNA molecular identifiers. To avoid experimental bias, donors of different ages were spread randomly across the sequencing lanes. The donors were divided into four age groups: young (average around 15 years), middle-aged (around 41), aged (about 56) and long-lived (about 84). For two donors (one aged 18 to 30 and one aged 80 or older), the study analyzed two additional independent replicas of 1 million unique cDNA reads from the same blood draw.

The paper's findings and limits, for the study overall: Estimates of total diversity from one million sequenced T cells were regarded as lower bounds and underestimates. Compared with the aged group, more naive CD4+ T cells, fewer expanded clones and increased TCR diversity were shown by the long-lived group, suggesting age selection. Bulk unsorted PBMC profiling prevented conclusive comparison of naive and antigen-experienced compartments. Observed TCR beta diversity per million T cells fell roughly linearly with age, and a significant reduction was already apparent by age roughly 40. The percentage of naive T cells measured by flow cytometry correlated strongly with observed TCR beta diversity. Because donor CMV infection status was unknown, age-related changes in expanded clonotypes were potentially confounded.

Libraries were made using 5' RACE. TCRdb records Illumina HiSeq 2500 as the sequencer. A second PCR of about 6 to 11 cycles was run with a J-beta primer mix and a sample-barcoded 5' primer. A unique molecular identifier was introduced onto each TCR beta cDNA molecule by a template-switch 5' adaptor carrying 12 random nucleotides. At least 2.5 million CDR3-containing paired-end reads were obtained from each sample. The Mint cDNA synthesis kit, primed by a TRBC-specific oligonucleotide, was used to synthesize first-strand cDNA from all RNA. Following uracil-DNA glycosylase treatment, a first 18-cycle PCR with universal primers M1SS and BC2_uni_R was performed on all cDNA. The original methods were these. Normalization of each sample was performed by random selection of 1 million high-quality reads, each carrying a distinct molecular identifier. Reads sharing molecular identifiers were discarded rather than binned into consensus sequences. MiTCR, with a Q25 quality threshold and the strictest error-elimination algorithm, was used for CDR3 identification, clonotype clustering and error correction. A nonparametric unseen species model using Euler transformation provided a lower-bound estimate of total TCR beta diversity. In-frame beta chains were kept once TCRdb had trimmed the public reads at Q25 with fastp and called clones with MiXCR. Merged by CDR3 protein, the rows form single entries marked with the most common genes and DNA. TCRdb's processing, not the study's, gives the V and J calls here. The sample table records 650,000 to 800,000 distinct CDR3 sequences; 40% to 50% of these occur just once. The ten largest clones take up under 20% of the sample.

The TCR sequence derives from a man between 60 and 75 years old in good health. The sequence links TRBV14 to TRBJ2-7, with 10 central nucleotides matching TRBD1. Sequencing used blood. The nucleotides read TGTGCCAGCAGCCCAAACCCGGGACAGGGGTCCGAGCAGTACTTC. Translated, it reads CASSPNPGQGSEQYF.